This T cell receptor beta chain was obtained from a study of shared clonotypes between healthy human individuals. Study information: Per-donor plates numbered three CD4 naive, three CD4 memory, two CD8 naive and one CD8 memory.

Study conclusions and caveats: The study sampled only blood, and tissue repertoires likely differ. All-four-donor shared clonotypes had higher generation probabilities than non-shared clonotypes did. Naive subsets, compared against memory subsets, generally had larger estimated richness values.

Trimming cost V 4 bases and J 5 bases; bases outside gene matches: 3. The length of the CDR3 is 15 residues. CDR1 and CDR2 from the germline V gene are MNHNS and SASEGT. A single count supports this clone. What it binds is not known. Other DNA sequences in the same sample also yield this CDR3. Only in-frame clones appear in the TCRdb table, and some are missing; sequencing was by immunoSEQ multiplex PCR. This table has roughly 1 million clones, roughly 80% appearing once. Sequenced sample: memory CD4+ T cells sorted from blood. Subset defined: CD45RA-negative fraction. This chain connects TRBV6-1 to TRBJ2-5; 14 bases agree with TRBD2. This clonotype originated in a man between 18 and 35 years old in good health. DNA of the CDR3: TGTGCCAGCAGTGGGGGACTAGCGGGAGTTGAGACCCAGTACTTC. Its translation is CASSGGLAGVETQYF.